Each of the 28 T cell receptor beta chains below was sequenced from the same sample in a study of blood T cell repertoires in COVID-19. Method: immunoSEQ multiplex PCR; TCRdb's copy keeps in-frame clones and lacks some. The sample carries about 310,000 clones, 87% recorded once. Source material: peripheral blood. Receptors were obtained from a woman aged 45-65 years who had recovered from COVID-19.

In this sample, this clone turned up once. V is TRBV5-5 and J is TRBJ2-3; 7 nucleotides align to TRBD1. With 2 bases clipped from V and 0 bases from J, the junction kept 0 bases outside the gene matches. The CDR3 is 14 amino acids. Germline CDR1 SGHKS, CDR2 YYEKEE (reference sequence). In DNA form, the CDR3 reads TGTGCCAGCAGCTTACAGGGGAGCACAGATACGCAGTATTTT. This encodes CASSLQGSTDTQYF.

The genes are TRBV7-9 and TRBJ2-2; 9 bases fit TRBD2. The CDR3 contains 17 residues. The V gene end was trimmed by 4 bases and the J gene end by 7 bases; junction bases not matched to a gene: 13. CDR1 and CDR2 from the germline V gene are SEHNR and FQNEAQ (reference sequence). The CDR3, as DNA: TGTGCCAGCAGCTCGACCGGCGGGAGGGCCTATAGCGGGGAGCTGTTTTTT. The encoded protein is CASSSTGGRAYSGELFF.

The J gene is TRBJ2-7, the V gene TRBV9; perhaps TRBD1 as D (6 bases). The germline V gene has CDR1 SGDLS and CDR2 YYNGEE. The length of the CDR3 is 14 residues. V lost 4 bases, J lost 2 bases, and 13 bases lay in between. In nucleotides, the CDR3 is TGTGCCAGCAGCACCAGGGACACCCCCTACGAGCAGTACTTC. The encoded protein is CASSTRDTPYEQYF.

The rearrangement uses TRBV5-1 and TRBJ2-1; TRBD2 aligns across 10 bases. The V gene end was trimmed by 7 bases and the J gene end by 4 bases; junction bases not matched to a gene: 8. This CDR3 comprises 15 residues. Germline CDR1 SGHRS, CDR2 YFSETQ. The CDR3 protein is CASHISGGIYNEQFF. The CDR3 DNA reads TGCGCCAGCCATATTAGCGGGGGGATATACAATGAGCAGTTCTTC. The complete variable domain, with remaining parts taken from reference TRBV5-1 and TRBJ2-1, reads KAGVTQTPRYLIKTRGQQVTLSCSPISGHRSVSWYQQTPGQGLQFLFEYFSETQRNKGNFPGRFSGRQFSNSRSEMNVSTLELGDSALYLCASHISGGIYNEQFFGPGTRLTVL.

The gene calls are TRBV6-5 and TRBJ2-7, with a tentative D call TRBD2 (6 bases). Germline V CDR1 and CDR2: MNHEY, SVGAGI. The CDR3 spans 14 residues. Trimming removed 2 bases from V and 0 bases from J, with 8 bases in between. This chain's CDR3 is CASSYAGPSYEQYF. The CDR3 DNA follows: TGTGCCAGCAGTTACGCGGGACCCTCCTACGAGCAGTACTTC.

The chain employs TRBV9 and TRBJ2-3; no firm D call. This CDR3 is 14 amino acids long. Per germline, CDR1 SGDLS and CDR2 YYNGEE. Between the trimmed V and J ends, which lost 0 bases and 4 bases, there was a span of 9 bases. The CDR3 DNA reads TGTGCCAGCAGCGTAGGACAACGAGCAGATACGCAGTATTTT. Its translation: CASSVGQRADTQYF.

CDR3 residues: CASSPRQGVGGNTIYF. The CDR3 DNA reads as TGTGCCAGCAGCCCCCGACAGGGTGTGGGGGGAAACACCATATATTTT. The V and J genes are TRBV3-1 (or the pseudogene TRBV3-2) and TRBJ1-3; the match to TRBD1 covers 7 bases. The CDR3 totals 16 residues. V was pared by 4 bases and J by 4 bases, with 10 bases of the junction left unmatched. Per the germline V gene, CDR1 is LGHDT and CDR2 is YNNKEL (reference sequence).

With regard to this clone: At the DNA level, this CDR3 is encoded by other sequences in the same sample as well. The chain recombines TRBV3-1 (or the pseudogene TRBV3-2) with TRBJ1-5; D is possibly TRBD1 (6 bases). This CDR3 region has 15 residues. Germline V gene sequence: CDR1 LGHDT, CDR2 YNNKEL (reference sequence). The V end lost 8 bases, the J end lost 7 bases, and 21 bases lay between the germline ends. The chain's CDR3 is CASRRGGASGQPQHF. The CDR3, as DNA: TGTGCCAGCCGGCGGGGGGGGGCGAGTGGGCAGCCCCAGCATTTT.

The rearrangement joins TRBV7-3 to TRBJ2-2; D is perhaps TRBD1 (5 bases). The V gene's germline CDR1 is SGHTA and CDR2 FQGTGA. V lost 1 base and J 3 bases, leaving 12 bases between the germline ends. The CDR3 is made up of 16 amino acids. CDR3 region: CASSLNARADTGELFF. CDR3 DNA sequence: TGTGCCAGCAGCTTAAATGCCAGGGCCGACACCGGGGAGCTGTTTTTT.

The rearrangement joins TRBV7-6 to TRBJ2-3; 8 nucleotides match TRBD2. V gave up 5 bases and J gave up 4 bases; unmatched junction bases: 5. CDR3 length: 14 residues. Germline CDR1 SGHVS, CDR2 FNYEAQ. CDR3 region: CASSPGLAADTQYF. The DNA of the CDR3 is TGTGCCAGCAGCCCTGGACTAGCAGCAGATACGCAGTATTTT.

CDR3 region: CASSPAGLNTEAFF. CDR3 nucleotide sequence: TGTGCCAGCTCACCGGCGGGGCTGAACACTGAAGCTTTCTTT. This rearrangement joins TRBV18 to TRBJ1-1, with a tentative D call TRBD1 (5 bases). Germline CDR1 and CDR2: KGHSH and LQKENI. V gave up 3 bases and J gave up 0 bases, with 8 bases separating them. The CDR3 extends over 14 amino acids.

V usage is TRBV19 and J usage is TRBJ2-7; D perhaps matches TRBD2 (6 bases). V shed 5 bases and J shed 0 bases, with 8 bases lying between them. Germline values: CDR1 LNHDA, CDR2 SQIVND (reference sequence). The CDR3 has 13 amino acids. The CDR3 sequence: CASSFGSSYEQYF. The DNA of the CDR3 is TGTGCCAGTAGTTTCGGGAGCTCCTACGAGCAGTACTTC. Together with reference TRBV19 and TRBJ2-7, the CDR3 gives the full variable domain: DGGITQSPKYLFRKEGQNVTLSCEQNLNHDAMYWYRQDPGQGLRLIYYSQIVNDFQKGDIAEGYSVSREKKESFPLTVTSAQKNPTAFYLCASSFGSSYEQYFGPGTRLTVT.

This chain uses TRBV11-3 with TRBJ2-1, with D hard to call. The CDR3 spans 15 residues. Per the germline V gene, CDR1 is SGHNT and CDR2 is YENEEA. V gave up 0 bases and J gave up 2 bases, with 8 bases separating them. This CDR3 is CASSLDPRTYNEQFF. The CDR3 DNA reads TGTGCCAGCAGCTTAGATCCCAGGACCTACAATGAGCAGTTCTTC.

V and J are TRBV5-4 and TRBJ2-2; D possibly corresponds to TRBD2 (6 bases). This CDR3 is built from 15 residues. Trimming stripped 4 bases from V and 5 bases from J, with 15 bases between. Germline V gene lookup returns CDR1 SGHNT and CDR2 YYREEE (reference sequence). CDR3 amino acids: CASSKPGAPTGELFF. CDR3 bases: TGTGCCAGCAGCAAACCGGGAGCCCCAACCGGGGAGCTGTTTTTT.

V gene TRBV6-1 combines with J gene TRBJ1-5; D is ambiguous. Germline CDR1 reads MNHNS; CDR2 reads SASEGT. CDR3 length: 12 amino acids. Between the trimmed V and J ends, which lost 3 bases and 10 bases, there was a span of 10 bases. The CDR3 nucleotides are TGTGCCAGCAGTGATCCCTTGAGTCCCCAGCATTTT. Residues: CASSDPLSPQHF.

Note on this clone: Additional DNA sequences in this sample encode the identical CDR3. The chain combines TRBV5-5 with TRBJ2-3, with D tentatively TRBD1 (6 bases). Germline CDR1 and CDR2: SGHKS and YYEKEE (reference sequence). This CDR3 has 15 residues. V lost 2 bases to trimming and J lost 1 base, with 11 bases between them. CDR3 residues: CASSLLQGGTDTQYF. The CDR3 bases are TGTGCCAGCAGCTTATTACAGGGTGGCACAGATACGCAGTATTTT.

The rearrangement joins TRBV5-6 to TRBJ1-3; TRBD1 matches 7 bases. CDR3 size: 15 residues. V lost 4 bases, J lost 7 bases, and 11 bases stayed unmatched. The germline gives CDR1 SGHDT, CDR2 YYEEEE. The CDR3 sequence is CASSNLKQGSNTIYF. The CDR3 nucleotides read TGTGCCAGCAGCAACCTGAAACAGGGGTCTAACACCATATATTTT.

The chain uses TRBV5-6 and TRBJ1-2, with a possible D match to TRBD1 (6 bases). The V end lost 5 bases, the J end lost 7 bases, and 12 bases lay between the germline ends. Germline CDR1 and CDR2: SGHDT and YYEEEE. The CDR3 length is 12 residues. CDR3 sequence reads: CASSQGKGGYTF. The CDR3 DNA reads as TGTGCCAGCAGTCAGGGGAAAGGTGGCTACACCTTC.

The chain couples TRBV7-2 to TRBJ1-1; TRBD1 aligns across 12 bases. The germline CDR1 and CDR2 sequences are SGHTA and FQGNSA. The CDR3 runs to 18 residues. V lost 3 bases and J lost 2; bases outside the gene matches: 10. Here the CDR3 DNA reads TGTGCCAGCAGCTTGTATCTATCCGGGACAGGGGGCAACACTGAAGCTTTCTTT. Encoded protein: CASSLYLSGTGGNTEAFF.

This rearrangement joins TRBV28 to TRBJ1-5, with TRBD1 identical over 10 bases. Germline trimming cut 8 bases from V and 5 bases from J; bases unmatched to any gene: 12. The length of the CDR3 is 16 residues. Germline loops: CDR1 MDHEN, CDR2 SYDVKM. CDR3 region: CASGFPRTGGDQPQHF. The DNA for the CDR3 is TGTGCCAGCGGGTTCCCACGGACAGGGGGAGATCAGCCCCAGCATTTT.

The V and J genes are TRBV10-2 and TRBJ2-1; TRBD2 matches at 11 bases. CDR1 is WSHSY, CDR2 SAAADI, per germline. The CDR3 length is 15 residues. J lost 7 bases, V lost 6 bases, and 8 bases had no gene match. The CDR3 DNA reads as TGCGCCAGCAGATTAGCGGGAGGGATGGGGAATGAGCAGTTCTTC. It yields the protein CASRLAGGMGNEQFF.

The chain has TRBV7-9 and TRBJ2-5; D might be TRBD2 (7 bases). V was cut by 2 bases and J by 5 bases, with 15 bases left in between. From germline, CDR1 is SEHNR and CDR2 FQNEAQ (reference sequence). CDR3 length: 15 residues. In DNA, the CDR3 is TGTGCCAGCAGCTTATCCTTGGGGGGGCTTGAGACCCAGTACTTC. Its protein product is CASSLSLGGLETQYF.

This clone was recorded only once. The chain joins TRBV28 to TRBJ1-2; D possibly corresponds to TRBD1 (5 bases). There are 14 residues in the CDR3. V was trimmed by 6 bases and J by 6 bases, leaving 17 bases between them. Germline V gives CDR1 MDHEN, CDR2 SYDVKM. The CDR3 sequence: CASSLESRAHGYTF. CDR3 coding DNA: TGTGCCAGCAGCTTGGAGAGCAGGGCTCATGGCTACACCTTC.

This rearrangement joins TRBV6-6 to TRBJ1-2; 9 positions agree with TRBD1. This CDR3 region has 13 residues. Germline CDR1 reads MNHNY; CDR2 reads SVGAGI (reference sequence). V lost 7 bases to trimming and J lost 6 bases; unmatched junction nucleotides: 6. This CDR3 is CASNWRDRDGYTF. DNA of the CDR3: TGTGCCAGCAACTGGCGGGACAGGGATGGCTACACCTTC.

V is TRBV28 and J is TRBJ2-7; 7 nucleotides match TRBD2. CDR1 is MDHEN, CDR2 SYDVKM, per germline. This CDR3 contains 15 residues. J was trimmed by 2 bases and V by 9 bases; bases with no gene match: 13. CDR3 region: CASVSSGTVPYEQYF. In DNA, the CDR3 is TGTGCCAGTGTCTCGAGCGGGACCGTCCCCTACGAGCAGTACTTC.

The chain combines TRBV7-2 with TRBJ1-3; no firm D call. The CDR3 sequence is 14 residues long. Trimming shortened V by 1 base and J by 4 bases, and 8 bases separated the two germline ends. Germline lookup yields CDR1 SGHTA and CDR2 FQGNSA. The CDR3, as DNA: TGTGCCAGCAGCTTAGTGCGGGTCGGAAACACCATATATTTT. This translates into CASSLVRVGNTIYF.

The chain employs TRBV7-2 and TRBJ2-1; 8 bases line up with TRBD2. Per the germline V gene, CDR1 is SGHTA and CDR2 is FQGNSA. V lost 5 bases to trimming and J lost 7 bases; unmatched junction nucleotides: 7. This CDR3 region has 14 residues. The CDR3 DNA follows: TGTGCCAGCAGCCTCAACGGGGGGGTTAATGAGCAGTTCTTC. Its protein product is CASSLNGGVNEQFF.

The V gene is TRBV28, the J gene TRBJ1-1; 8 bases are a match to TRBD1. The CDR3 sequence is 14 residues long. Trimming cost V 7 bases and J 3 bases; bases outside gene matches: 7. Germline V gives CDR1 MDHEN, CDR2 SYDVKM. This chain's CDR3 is CASTPGTGDTEAFF. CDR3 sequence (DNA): TGTGCCAGCACCCCGGGGACAGGTGACACTGAAGCTTTCTTT.